The sequence of this T cell receptor (beta chain) was determined in a study of cytomegalovirus exposure and HLA in healthy donors. The PCR was carried out with 60 Vbeta primers and 13 Jbeta primers. Method: immunoSEQ multiplex PCR; TCRdb's copy keeps in-frame clones and lacks some. The sample includes 60,000 or so clones. Germline V gene sequence: CDR1 MDHEN, CDR2 SYDVKM. Trimming at V came to 6 bases and at J to 8 bases, leaving 7 bases not matched to a gene. The CDR3 is 14 residues long. This sequence joins TRBV28 and TRBJ2-1; the match to TRBD1 covers 10 bases. The receptor's source is a woman aged 18-30 years in good health and CMV-seronegative. The sequenced material came from PBMCs. CDR3 loop: CASSLSTGGDEQFF. CDR3 coding DNA: TGTGCCAGCAGCCTATCGACAGGGGGCGATGAGCAGTTCTTC.